The text below deals with one T cell receptor beta chain. Its antigen specificity is not known. Base qualities were left out, and no much larger clone turns up one base away. Ends trimmed: V by 7 bases, J by 8 bases; bases unmatched to a gene: 6. The CDR3 covers 14 residues, taking in both the cysteine and the phenylalanine. The kept DNA is CDR3 alone, 42 bases in frame from the first base. CDR1 is given as LGHNA and CDR2 as YNFKEQ, both from the germline V gene. The data derive from a study of shared clonotypes between healthy human individuals (TCRdb year 2020). The study in broad terms: The cohort included a few men and a couple of women between 18 and 49 years of age. To increase sequencing depth and limit assay-specific biases, different laboratories used diverse techniques to prepare libraries and sequence TCR repertoires. Leukapheresis yielded between about 0.9 and 9.5 billion PBMCs per donor. The study deeply sequenced blood TCR repertoires of about 5 healthy adults to estimate repertoire size and the extent of clonotype sharing between individuals.

Using the deep immunoSEQ assay, TCR CDR3 regions were amplified from genomic DNA by multiplex PCR. Genomic DNA extracted from each cell subset was distributed evenly over all wells of several immunoSEQ 96-well plates, and each plate served as one replicate. For unsorted PBMC, around 310 ng of genomic DNA, equivalent to tens of thousands of T cell genomes, went into each replicate PCR. Unsorted PBMC genomic DNA was sequenced across ten immunoSEQ deep assay plates. Purified libraries were quantified with a Qubit 3.0 fluorometer, sized on a Bioanalyzer 2100, and re-quantified with the KAPA Library Quantification kit. Every immunoSEQ 96-well plate was sequenced on a separate single-read 150-cycle Illumina NextSeq 550 flow cell. Under the source paper's analysis protocol: The immunoSEQ output contained only junctional sequences without quality scores, so filtering could not match that applied to full-length reads. To assign V/J genes and CDR3, sequences were annotated using PyIR, a Python wrapper for IgBLAST v1.9, with IMGT germline references. Any read was removed if the V/J assignment was weak (E-value above 1e-6), the CDR3 was missing, or the read contained stop codons, out-of-frame junctions, or ambiguous translated residues. A V3J clonotype was defined by an identical inferred V gene, J gene, and CDR3 amino acid sequence. To compute the percentage overlap between repertoires, the number of shared unique clonotypes was divided by the size of the smaller repertoire. Repertoire richness was assessed with RTK rarefaction, the Chao1 estimator, and Recon v2.1 estimates of unobserved clonotypes. TCRdb carries this immuneACCESS record with in-frame sequences only. Its versions omit some clonotypes, under half of them owing to an unresolved V gene in the studies checked, with the rest unexplained. From that table come the V and J calls and clone size; the DNA was used to work out D and trimming. The sample table lists about 470,000 clones, roughly 77% of them with a count of one. Together, the top ten hold over 10% of the sample.

The donors were healthy, HIV-negative adults who had no recently reported acute infections or vaccinations. Only Caucasian adults living in Nashville, Tennessee, USA were represented among the donors. For unsorted samples, about 90 million PBMCs were counted and genomic DNA was extracted with the QIAamp DNA Blood Mini kit. Blood was collected by leukapheresis, and PBMCs were isolated by Ficoll-Histopaque density gradient centrifugation and then cryopreserved in liquid nitrogen vapor phase. The investigation overall reported the following: Because the study included only a small number of donors, the genetic and exposure-history diversity represented was limited. Sampling was limited to blood, and TCR repertoires in tissue likely differ from TCR repertoires in blood. Based on pairwise subsampling, the degree of clonotype sharing among donors was expected to be affected by sequencing depth.

The receptor's source is a woman in her thirties or forties in good health. Some clones in this sample may be carry-over from other donors' samples. The chain employs TRBV4-2 and TRBJ2-1; TRBD2 agrees with 12 junctional bases. The sequencing sample was made of PBMCs. CDR3 loop: CASTASGRGYEQFF. The DNA sequence is as follows: TGTGCCAGCACGGCTAGCGGGAGGGGCTATGAGCAGTTCTTC.